One and the same sample provided the 20 T cell receptor beta chains below, sequenced in a study of blood T cells in healthy people across ages. Sample-barcoded 5' priming and a J-beta primer mix drove a second PCR of roughly 6 to 12 cycles. TCRdb itself ran the 5' RACE reads through MiXCR, one entry per CDR3 protein. The table includes roughly 1.6 million distinct CDR3 sequences, roughly 30% detected once. Sequences were obtained from blood. These receptors came from a woman aged 30 to 39 in good health.

The chain carries TRBV5-6 and TRBJ2-1; possibly TRBD2 for D (6 bases). The CDR3 is 16 residues long. Germline CDR1 is SGHDT and CDR2 is YYEEEE. Trimming shortened V by 4 bases and J by 7 bases, and 21 bases separated the two germline ends. The CDR3 sequence: CASSRRSGSRRNEQFF. For the CDR3, the DNA is TGTGCCAGCAGCCGTCGGTCCGGGAGTAGGAGGAATGAGCAGTTCTTC.

V is TRBV27 and J is TRBJ1-1; TRBD1 might be the D (5 bases). CDR3 size: 13 residues. The V and J ends lost 6 bases and 4 bases respectively, with 12 bases between them. Per germline, CDR1 MNHEY and CDR2 SMNVEV (reference sequence). CDR3 bases: TGTGCCAGCAGCTTGGGGGAGGCCACTGAAGCTTTCTTT. This codes for CASSLGEATEAFF.

This clonotype has more than one count but fewer than ten. The chain is built from TRBV11-2 and TRBJ2-1, with D perhaps TRBD2 (7 bases). The CDR3 sequence is 16 residues long. In germline, CDR1 is SGHAT, CDR2 FQNNGV. Trimming took 3 bases from V and 4 from J, leaving 16 bases between them. This chain's CDR3 is CASSFGGPSRYNEQFF. As DNA, the CDR3 is TGTGCCAGCAGCTTCGGGGGGCCTTCGCGTTACAATGAGCAGTTCTTC.

This clonotype was detected many times. The J gene is TRBJ2-3, the V gene TRBV20-1, with TRBD1 identical over 7 bases. With V trimmed by 4 bases and J by 3 bases, 10 bases remained unmatched. Germline lookup yields CDR1 DFQATT and CDR2 SNEGSKA (reference sequence). This CDR3 is 15 amino acids long. For the CDR3, the DNA is TGCAGTGCTAAACAGGGACAGCGCCAAACAGATACGCAGTATTTT. Protein product: CSAKQGQRQTDTQYF.

This clonotype has a handful of counts. The chain is built from TRBV9 and TRBJ1-1; 10 bases line up with TRBD1. CDR3 length equals 15 residues. The ends lost 0 bases at V and 4 bases at J; junction bases unmatched: 3. Germline assignment: CDR1 SGDLS and CDR2 YYNGEE. The CDR3 sequence is CASSVEGTGVTEAFF. Written as DNA, the CDR3 is TGTGCCAGCAGCGTAGAGGGGACAGGGGTCACTGAAGCTTTCTTT.

This clonotype was seen ten or more times. The V gene is TRBV28, the J gene TRBJ2-1; D gene uncertain. There are 15 residues in the CDR3. The germline gives CDR1 MDHEN, CDR2 SYDVKM. V shed 4 bases and J shed 7 bases, with 17 bases lying between them. The CDR3 DNA reads as TGTGCCAGCAGTTCGGGCATTAAGGTGGGAAATGAGCAGTTCTTC. It encodes CASSSGIKVGNEQFF.

The sample holds a few counts of this clonotype. The CDR3 nucleotides are TGTGCCAGCAGTCCACCCGTCGAACTAGCGCCTCCGCCGGATGAGCAGTTCTTC. Amino acid sequence: CASSPPVELAPPPDEQFF. The V and J genes are TRBV28 and TRBJ2-1, with TRBD2 matching 7 bases. CDR1 is MDHEN and CDR2 is SYDVKM in the germline V gene. The CDR3 length is 18 residues. J lost 8 bases, V lost 5 bases, and 21 bases had no gene match.

A few counts support this clonotype. The V gene is TRBV2, the J gene TRBJ2-1; TRBD1 might be the D (5 bases). Trimming took off 3 bases at V and 10 bases at J, with 16 bases between the two ends. The CDR3 extends over 14 amino acids. The germline gives CDR1 SNHLY, CDR2 FYNNEI. The CDR3 here is CASSEARGLGEQFF. CDR3 nucleotides: TGTGCCAGCAGTGAGGCTAGGGGTCTAGGGGAGCAGTTCTTC.

This chain connects TRBV12-3 or TRBV12-4 to TRBJ2-1; TRBD2 matches at 9 bases. With V trimmed by 3 bases and J by 7 bases, 4 bases remained unmatched. This CDR3 comprises 14 residues. DNA for the CDR3: TGTGCCAGCAGTTTTGGGCGGGAGGGGAATGAGCAGTTCTTC. It yields the protein CASSFGREGNEQFF.

The table lists this clonotype with a few counts. This rearrangement joins TRBV6-1 to TRBJ2-3; D is unresolved. Germline V gene data show CDR1 as MNHNS and CDR2 as SASEGT. This CDR3 region has 15 residues. Trimming left V 6 bases short and J 2 bases short, with 15 bases between. CDR3 nucleotides: TGTGCCAGCAGCGGAACTTATGCCCCCACAGATACGCAGTATTTT. It encodes CASSGTYAPTDTQYF.

This chain's CDR3 is CAISESIWASGRPQETQYF. The DNA of the CDR3 is TGTGCCATCAGTGAGTCGATCTGGGCTAGCGGGAGGCCTCAAGAGACCCAGTACTTC. V and J are TRBV10-3 and TRBJ2-5; TRBD2 matches 11 bases. The germline CDR1 and CDR2 sequences are ENHRY and SYGVKD. This CDR3 spans 19 amino acids. With V trimmed by 0 bases and J by 2 bases, 11 bases remained unmatched.

A few counts support this clonotype. This chain connects TRBV7-8 to TRBJ2-3, with 13 bases fitting TRBD2. Germline values: CDR1 SGHVS, CDR2 FQNEAQ. With 4 bases clipped from V and 1 base from J, the junction kept 14 bases outside the gene matches. This CDR3 comprises 20 residues. The chain's CDR3 is CASSSQGLAGAYRGTDTQYF. CDR3 nucleotides: TGTGCCAGCAGCTCCCAAGGACTAGCGGGGGCGTATAGGGGCACAGATACGCAGTATTTT.

The sample holds many counts of this clonotype. J is TRBJ2-1 and V is TRBV10-3; 16 bases are shared with TRBD2. Unmatched junction bases numbered 6, after V lost 4 bases and J lost 9 bases. This CDR3 has 16 amino acids. In germline, CDR1 is ENHRY, CDR2 SYGVKD. CDR3 bases: TGTGCCATCAGTGCTACCGGGACTAGCGGGGGGGCTGAGCAGTTCTTC. Its translation: CAISATGTSGGAEQFF.

The chain employs TRBV5-1 and TRBJ2-2; D is perhaps TRBD1 (5 bases). The CDR3 totals 15 residues. Trimming pared 4 bases from V and 1 base from J, leaving 11 bases between. Germline values: CDR1 SGHRS, CDR2 YFSETQ. The CDR3 region is CASSGQTGNTGELFF. CDR3 coding DNA: TGCGCCAGCAGCGGGCAAACAGGGAACACCGGGGAGCTGTTTTTT.

This clonotype was detected ten times or more. The genes are TRBV20-1 and TRBJ2-4; 8 nucleotides agree with TRBD2. The germline V gene encodes CDR1 DFQATT and CDR2 SNEGSKA (reference sequence). The CDR3 covers 17 residues. Trimming at V came to 1 base and at J to 3 bases, leaving 11 bases not matched to a gene. The chain's CDR3 is CSARALSGGGDKNIQYF. CDR3 DNA: TGCAGTGCTAGAGCCCTAAGCGGGGGAGGGGACAAAAACATTCAGTACTTC.

This chain links TRBV10-3 with TRBJ1-6, with a weak D call TRBD1 (6 bases). The CDR3 contains 19 residues. The V end lost 0 bases, the J end lost 9 bases, and 24 bases lay between the germline ends. Germline V gene data show CDR1 as ENHRY and CDR2 as SYGVKD. In DNA, the CDR3 is TGTGCCATCAGTGAGTCTGGGGGACTAAAAGTCATAGGGGGTTCACCCCTCCACTTT. Its translation is CAISESGGLKVIGGSPLHF.

On this clonotype: A much bigger clone sits one base away, suggesting this may be a read error. The chain joins TRBV6-6 to TRBJ2-5; D is possibly TRBD2 (6 bases). The CDR3 has 14 amino acids. Germline-derived CDR1 and CDR2 are MNHNY and SVGAGI (reference sequence). CDR3 in DNA: TGTGCCGGCAGTTACGGGACTGCTAAAGAGACCCAGTACTTC. This gives the protein CAGSYGTAKETQYF.

Comments on this clonotype: Germline and junction disagree at one end, which may indicate a read error. The chain employs TRBV27 and TRBJ2-7; 7 bases map to TRBD2. This CDR3 spans 17 amino acids. Germline V CDR1 and CDR2: MNHEY, SMNVEV (reference sequence). In DNA, the CDR3 is TGTGCCAACAGTTTTTTTCCGCCTAAGGGAGGGATTGACGAGCAGTACTTC. Residues: CANSFFPPKGGIDEQYF.

The chain carries TRBV3-1 and TRBJ2-1; tentatively, D is TRBD2 (6 bases). The ends were cut back, 2 bases at V and 4 bases at J, with 15 bases in the middle. The CDR3 covers 16 residues. Germline CDR1 and CDR2: LGHDT and YNNKEL (reference sequence). The CDR3 DNA is TGTGCCAGCAGCCAACCTGGGGCGGGACTTTACAATGAGCAGTTCTTC. Protein: CASSQPGAGLYNEQFF.

V and J are TRBV9 and TRBJ2-1; D is perhaps TRBD1 or TRBD2 (6 bases each). The CDR3 loop spans 16 amino acids. Trimming stripped 3 bases from V and 5 bases from J, with 18 bases between. CDR1 is SGDLS and CDR2 is YYNGEE in the germline V gene. The CDR3 loop is CASSAPPGAPHNEQFF. The CDR3 nucleotides are TGTGCCAGCAGCGCCCCGCCGGGGGCCCCCCACAATGAGCAGTTCTTC.